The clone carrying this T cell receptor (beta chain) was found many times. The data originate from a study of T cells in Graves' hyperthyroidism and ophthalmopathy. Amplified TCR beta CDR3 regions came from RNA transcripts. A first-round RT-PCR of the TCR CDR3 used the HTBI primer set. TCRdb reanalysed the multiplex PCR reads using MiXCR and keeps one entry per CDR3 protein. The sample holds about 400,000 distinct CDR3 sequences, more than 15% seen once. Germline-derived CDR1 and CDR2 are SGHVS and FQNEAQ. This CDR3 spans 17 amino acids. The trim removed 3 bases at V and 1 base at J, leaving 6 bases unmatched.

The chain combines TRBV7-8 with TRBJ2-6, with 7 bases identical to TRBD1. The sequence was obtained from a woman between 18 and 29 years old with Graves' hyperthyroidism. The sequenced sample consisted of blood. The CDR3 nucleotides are TGTGCCAGCAGCTTTACCAGGGGGTTTTCTGGGGCCAACGTCCTGACTTTC. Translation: CASSFTRGFSGANVLTF.